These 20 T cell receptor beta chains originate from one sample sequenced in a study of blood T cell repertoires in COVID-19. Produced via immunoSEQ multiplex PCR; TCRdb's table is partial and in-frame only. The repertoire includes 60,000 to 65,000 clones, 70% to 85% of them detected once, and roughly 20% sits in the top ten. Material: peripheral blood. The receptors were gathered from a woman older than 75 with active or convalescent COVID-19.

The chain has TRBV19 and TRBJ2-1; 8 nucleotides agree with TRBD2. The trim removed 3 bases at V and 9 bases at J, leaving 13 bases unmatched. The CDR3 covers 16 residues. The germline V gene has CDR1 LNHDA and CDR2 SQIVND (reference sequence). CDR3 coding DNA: TGTGCCAGTAGTATCTCAATAACGGGCAGCGGGGGTGAGCAGTTCTTC. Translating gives CASSISITGSGGEQFF.

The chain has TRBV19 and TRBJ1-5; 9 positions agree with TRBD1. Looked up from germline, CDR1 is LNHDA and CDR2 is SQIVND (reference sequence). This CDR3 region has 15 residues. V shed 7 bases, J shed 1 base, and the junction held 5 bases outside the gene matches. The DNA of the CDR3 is TGTGCCAGTAACCCACAGGGGGCAAGCAATCAGCCCCAGCATTTT. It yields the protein CASNPQGASNQPQHF.

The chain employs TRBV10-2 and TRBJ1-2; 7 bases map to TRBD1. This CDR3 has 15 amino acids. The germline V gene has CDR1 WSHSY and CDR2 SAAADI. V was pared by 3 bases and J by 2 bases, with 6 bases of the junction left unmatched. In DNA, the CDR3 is TGCGCCAGCAGTGAAGCTCACAGGGGAAACTATGGCTACACCTTC. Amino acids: CASSEAHRGNYGYTF.

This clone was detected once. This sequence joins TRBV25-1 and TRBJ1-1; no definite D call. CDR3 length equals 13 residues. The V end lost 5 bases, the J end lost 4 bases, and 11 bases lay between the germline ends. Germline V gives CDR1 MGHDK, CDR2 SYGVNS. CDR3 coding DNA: TGTGCCAGCAGTCAGAGGGAAGGCACTGAAGCTTTCTTT. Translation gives CASSQREGTEAFF.

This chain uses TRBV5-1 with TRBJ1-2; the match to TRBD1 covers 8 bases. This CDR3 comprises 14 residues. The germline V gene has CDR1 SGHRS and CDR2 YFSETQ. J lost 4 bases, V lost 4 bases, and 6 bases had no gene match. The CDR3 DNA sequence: TGCGCCAGCAGCCAACTACAGGGGGGCTATGGCTACACCTTC. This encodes CASSQLQGGYGYTF.

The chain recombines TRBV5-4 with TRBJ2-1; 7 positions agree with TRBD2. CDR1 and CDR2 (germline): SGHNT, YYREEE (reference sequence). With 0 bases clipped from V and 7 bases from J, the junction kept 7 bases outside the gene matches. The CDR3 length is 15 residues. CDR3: CASSLVGGGKNEQFF. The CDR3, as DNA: TGTGCCAGCAGCTTGGTTGGCGGGGGTAAGAATGAGCAGTTCTTC.

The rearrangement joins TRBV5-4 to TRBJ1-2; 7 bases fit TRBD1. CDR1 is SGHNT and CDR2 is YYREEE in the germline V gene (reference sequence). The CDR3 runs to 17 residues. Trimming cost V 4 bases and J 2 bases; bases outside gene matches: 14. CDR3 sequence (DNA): TGTGCCAGCAGCCCGAGAGGGTGGGAAGGGGGCAACTATGGCTACACCTTC. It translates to CASSPRGWEGGNYGYTF. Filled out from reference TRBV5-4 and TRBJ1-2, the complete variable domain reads ETGVTQSPTHLIKTRGQQVTLRCSSQSGHNTVSWYQQALGQGPQFIFQYYREEENGRGNFPPRFSGLQFPNYSSELNVNALELDDSALYLCASSPRGWEGGNYGYTFGSGTRLTVV.

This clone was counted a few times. The DNA for the CDR3 is TGCGCCAGCAGCCCTGGGACAGGGATGAGGGATACGCAGTATTTT. Protein product: CASSPGTGMRDTQYF. The V and J genes are TRBV4-1 and TRBJ2-3; 9 positions match TRBD1. The germline gives CDR1 MGHRA, CDR2 YSYEKL. The junction had 8 bases not matched to a gene; V was cut back by 4 bases and J by 6 bases. The CDR3 runs 15 residues.

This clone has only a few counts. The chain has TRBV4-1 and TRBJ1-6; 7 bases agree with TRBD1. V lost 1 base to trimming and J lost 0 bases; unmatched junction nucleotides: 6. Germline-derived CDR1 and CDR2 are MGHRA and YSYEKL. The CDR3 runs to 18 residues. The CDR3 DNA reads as TGCGCCAGCAGCCAAGGACGACAGGGACTCTCCTATAATTCACCCCTCCACTTT. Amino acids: CASSQGRQGLSYNSPLHF.

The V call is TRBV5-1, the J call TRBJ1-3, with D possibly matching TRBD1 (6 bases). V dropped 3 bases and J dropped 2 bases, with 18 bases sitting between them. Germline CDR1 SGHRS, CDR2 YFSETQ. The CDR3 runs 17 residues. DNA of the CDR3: TGCGCCAGCAGCTCCGGACAGAAGGTTACTCCTGGAAACACCATATATTTT. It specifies CASSSGQKVTPGNTIYF.

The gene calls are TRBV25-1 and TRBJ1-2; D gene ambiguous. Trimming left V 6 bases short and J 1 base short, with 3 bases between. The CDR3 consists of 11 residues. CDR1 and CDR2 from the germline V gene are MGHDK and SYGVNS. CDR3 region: CASSRNYGYTF. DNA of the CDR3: TGTGCCAGCAGCCGTAACTATGGCTACACCTTC.

The DNA of the CDR3 is TGCGCCAGCAGCTTGGTGACTAGCGGGGCCGCTGAGCAGTTCTTC. Translated: CASSLVTSGAAEQFF. The chain joins TRBV5-1 to TRBJ2-1; 11 bases fit TRBD2. The CDR3 loop spans 15 amino acids. Germline loops: CDR1 SGHRS, CDR2 YFSETQ. The V gene end was trimmed by 0 bases and the J gene end by 9 bases; junction bases not matched to a gene: 5.

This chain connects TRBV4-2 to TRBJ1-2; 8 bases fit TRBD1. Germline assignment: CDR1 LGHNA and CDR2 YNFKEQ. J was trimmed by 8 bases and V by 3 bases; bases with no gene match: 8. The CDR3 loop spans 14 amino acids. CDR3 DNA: TGTGCCAGCAGCCACGCCGGACAGGGTGGAGGCTACACCTTC. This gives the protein CASSHAGQGGGYTF.

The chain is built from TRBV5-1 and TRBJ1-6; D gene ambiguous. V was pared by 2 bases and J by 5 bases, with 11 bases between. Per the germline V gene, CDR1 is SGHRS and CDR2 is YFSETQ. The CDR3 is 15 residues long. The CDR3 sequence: CASSFSSDNNSPLHF. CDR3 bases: TGCGCCAGCAGCTTTTCGTCAGACAATAATTCACCCCTCCACTTT.

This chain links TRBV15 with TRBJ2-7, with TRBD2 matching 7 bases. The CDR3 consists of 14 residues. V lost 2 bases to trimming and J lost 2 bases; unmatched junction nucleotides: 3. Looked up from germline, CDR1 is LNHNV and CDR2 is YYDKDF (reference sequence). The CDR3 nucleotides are TGTGCCACCAGCAGAACGGGGGGAGCCTACGAGCAGTACTTC. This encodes CATSRTGGAYEQYF.

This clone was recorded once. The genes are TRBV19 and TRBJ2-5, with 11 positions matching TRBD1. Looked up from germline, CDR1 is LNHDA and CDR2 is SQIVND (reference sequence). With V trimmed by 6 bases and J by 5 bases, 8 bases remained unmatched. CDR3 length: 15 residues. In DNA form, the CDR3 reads TGTGCCAGTAGCTGGGGGACAGGGGGTTCGGAGACCCAGTACTTC. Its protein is CASSWGTGGSETQYF.

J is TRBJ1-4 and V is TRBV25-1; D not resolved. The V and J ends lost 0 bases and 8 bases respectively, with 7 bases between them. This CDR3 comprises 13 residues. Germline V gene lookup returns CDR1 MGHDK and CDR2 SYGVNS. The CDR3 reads CASSEYSGEKLFF. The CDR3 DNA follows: TGTGCCAGCAGTGAATACTCGGGGGAAAAACTGTTTTTT.

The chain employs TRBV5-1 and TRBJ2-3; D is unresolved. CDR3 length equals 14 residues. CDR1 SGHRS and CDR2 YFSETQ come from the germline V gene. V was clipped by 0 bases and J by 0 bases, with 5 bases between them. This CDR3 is CASSLAFSTDTQYF. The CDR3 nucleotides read TGCGCCAGCAGCTTGGCCTTCAGCACAGATACGCAGTATTTT.

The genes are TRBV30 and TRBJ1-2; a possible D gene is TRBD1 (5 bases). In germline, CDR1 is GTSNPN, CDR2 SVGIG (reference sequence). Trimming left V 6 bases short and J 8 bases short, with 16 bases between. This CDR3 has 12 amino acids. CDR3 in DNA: TGTGCCTGCAGACCGCAGGGCCGCGGCTACACCTTC. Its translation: CACRPQGRGYTF.

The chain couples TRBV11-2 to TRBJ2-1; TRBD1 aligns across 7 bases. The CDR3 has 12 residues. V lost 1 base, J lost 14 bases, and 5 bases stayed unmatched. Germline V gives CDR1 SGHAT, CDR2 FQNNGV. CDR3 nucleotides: TGTGCCAGCAGCTTAGCGGGACAGCAGGAGTTCTTC. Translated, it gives CASSLAGQQEFF.